Listed here are 11 T cell receptor beta chains from one sample, sequenced in a study of cytomegalovirus exposure and HLA in healthy donors. The PCR made use of 60 Vbeta and 13 Jbeta primers. Clones were sequenced by immunoSEQ multiplex PCR, and TCRdb holds only the in-frame ones, with some missing. The sample has some 200,000 clones, almost 70% seen once. Sequences were obtained from PBMCs. Every receptor here comes from a man between 40 and 49 years old in good health and CMV-seropositive.

The gene calls are TRBV7-2 and TRBJ1-5; D possibly corresponds to TRBD1 (6 bases). Germline CDR1 is SGHTA and CDR2 is FQGNSA. V was trimmed by 1 base and J by 3 bases, leaving 10 bases between them. The CDR3 sequence is 15 residues long. The CDR3 protein is CASSLVAGANQPQHF. The CDR3 nucleotides are TGTGCCAGCAGCTTAGTTGCAGGGGCCAATCAGCCCCAGCATTTT.

V gene TRBV5-1 combines with J gene TRBJ2-1; TRBD2 might be the D (5 bases). CDR3 length: 15 residues. Germline CDR1 reads SGHRS; CDR2 reads YFSETQ. The ends were cut back, 0 bases at V and 0 bases at J, with 7 bases in the middle. The CDR3 nucleotides are TGCGCCAGCAGCTTGGGAGGGAACTCCTACAATGAGCAGTTCTTC. It encodes CASSLGGNSYNEQFF.

The chain has TRBV19 and TRBJ2-2, with a weak D call TRBD1 (6 bases). CDR1 and CDR2 from the germline V gene are LNHDA and SQIVND (reference sequence). The CDR3 extends over 14 amino acids. V was pared by 8 bases and J by 5 bases, with 15 bases between. In DNA, the CDR3 is TGTGCCAGTCAGAAGGGGGTCGGGACCGGGGAGCTGTTTTTT. Protein sequence: CASQKGVGTGELFF.

In its sample, this clone was seen a few times. The V and J genes are TRBV6-6 and TRBJ1-4, with 8 nucleotides matching TRBD1. The germline V gene encodes CDR1 MNHNY and CDR2 SVGAGI (reference sequence). V dropped 6 bases and J dropped 6; count of bases not matched to a gene: 12. The CDR3 consists of 16 residues. As DNA, the CDR3 is TGTGCCAGCAGGTTCTACGACAGGGGCGGAGATGAAAAACTGTTTTTT. Translated: CASRFYDRGGDEKLFF.

This sequence joins TRBV27 and TRBJ1-5; D perhaps matches TRBD1 (6 bases). CDR1 is MNHEY, CDR2 SMNVEV, per germline (reference sequence). The CDR3 is 12 residues long. The V gene lost 5 bases and the J gene lost 4 bases, with 6 bases spanning the gap. CDR3 nucleotide sequence: TGTGCCAGCAGTACAGGGAATCAGCCCCAGCATTTT. Translated: CASSTGNQPQHF.

V is TRBV5-1 and J is TRBJ2-2; 9 positions match TRBD1. The germline V gene encodes CDR1 SGHRS and CDR2 YFSETQ. The J segment lost 6 bases and the V segment lost 0 bases, leaving 6 bases of the junction unmatched. The CDR3 runs 16 residues. The CDR3 reads CASSLVDRGNAGELFF. Here the CDR3 DNA reads TGCGCCAGCAGCTTGGTGGACAGGGGTAACGCCGGGGAGCTGTTTTTT.

V gene TRBV5-1 combines with J gene TRBJ2-7; D possibly corresponds to TRBD1 (6 bases). With 5 bases removed from V and 2 bases from J, the gap between germline ends came to 11 bases. Per germline, CDR1 SGHRS and CDR2 YFSETQ. This CDR3 contains 13 residues. CDR3 DNA: TGCGCCAGCAGGTCGACAGGAGCCTACGAGCAGTACTTC. Encoded protein: CASRSTGAYEQYF.

The rearrangement uses TRBV4-3 and TRBJ2-7, with D perhaps TRBD1 (6 bases). V was clipped by 1 base and J by 5 bases, with 15 bases between them. This CDR3 is 15 amino acids long. From germline, CDR1 is LGHNA and CDR2 YSLEER. The CDR3 sequence is CASSQGEGVVDEQYF. In nucleotides, the CDR3 is TGCGCCAGCAGCCAAGGCGAGGGGGTGGTGGACGAGCAGTACTTC.

This clone was detected a few times. The rearrangement uses TRBV27 and TRBJ1-3; 8 nucleotides match TRBD1. This CDR3 has 14 residues. V gave up 4 bases and J gave up 2 bases; unmatched junction bases: 1. Looked up from germline, CDR1 is MNHEY and CDR2 is SMNVEV (reference sequence). CDR3 protein: CASSSGGAGNTIYF. The CDR3 DNA is TGTGCCAGCAGTTCAGGGGGCGCTGGAAACACCATATATTTT.

The chain has TRBV19 and TRBJ2-5; 7 bases map to TRBD2. This CDR3 has 15 amino acids. V lost 5 bases to trimming and J lost 2 bases; unmatched junction nucleotides: 8. Germline loops: CDR1 LNHDA, CDR2 SQIVND (reference sequence). CDR3 sequence reads: CASSVRDYPQETQYF. The CDR3 DNA follows: TGTGCCAGTAGTGTCCGGGACTACCCTCAAGAGACCCAGTACTTC.

On this clone: Compared with germline, one end of the junction differs, possibly owing to a read error. The chain combines TRBV2 with TRBJ1-1; 9 bases are shared with TRBD1. Germline CDR1 is SNHLY and CDR2 is FYNNEI. The CDR3 runs to 14 residues. This CDR3 reads CANSPGQGNTEAFF. CDR3 DNA sequence: TGTGCCAACAGTCCGGGACAGGGTAACACTGAAGCTTTCTTT.